A single sample gave rise to the 31 T cell receptor beta chains below, sequenced in a study of blood T cell repertoires in COVID-19. Measured with immunoSEQ multiplex PCR; TCRdb has only the in-frame clones, and not every one. This repertoire shows 100,000 to 120,000 clones, more than 70% found once; its top ten account for 6.5% to 10%. Material: peripheral blood. These receptors came from a woman between 70 and 85 years old who had recovered from COVID-19.

This chain uses TRBV3-1 (or the pseudogene TRBV3-2) with TRBJ2-1, with D uncertain. CDR1 is LGHDT and CDR2 is YNNKEL in the germline V gene (reference sequence). Trimming cost V 8 bases and J 6 bases, with 20 bases left between them. The CDR3 consists of 15 residues. CDR3 sequence reads: CASSGRPWALNEQFF. CDR3 nucleotide sequence: TGTGCCAGCTCCGGAAGACCCTGGGCCCTCAATGAGCAGTTCTTC.

The chain couples TRBV5-5 to TRBJ2-5; 7 bases are a match to TRBD1. CDR1 and CDR2 (germline): SGHKS, YYEKEE (reference sequence). This CDR3 has 14 residues. V trimming: 5 bases; J trimming: 4 bases; junction bases outside the gene matches: 8. CDR3 in amino acids: CASSSSGTVETQYF. CDR3 in DNA: TGTGCCAGCAGTTCCTCTGGGACAGTAGAGACCCAGTACTTC.

The J gene is TRBJ1-1, the V gene TRBV9; tentative D call: TRBD1 (5 bases). Germline CDR1 is SGDLS and CDR2 is YYNGEE. Trimming left V 5 bases short and J 1 base short, with 12 bases between. CDR3 length: 14 residues. CDR3 nucleotides: TGTGCCAGCAGAGCAGGGCTTGCGAACACTGAAGCTTTCTTT. Its protein product is CASRAGLANTEAFF.

The rearrangement joins TRBV14 to TRBJ2-1; a weak D match, TRBD1 (6 bases). CDR3 length: 18 amino acids. Looked up from germline, CDR1 is SGHDN and CDR2 is FVKESK. V dropped 1 base and J dropped 10 bases, with 26 bases sitting between them. In DNA, the CDR3 is TGTGCCAGCAGCCAAGTCGGACCCTACCGATCACCCCAGGGGGAGCAGTTCTTC. Translating gives CASSQVGPYRSPQGEQFF.

This chain uses TRBV7-9 with TRBJ1-4; D gene ambiguous. Germline V gene data show CDR1 as SEHNR and CDR2 as FQNEAQ (reference sequence). This CDR3 has 16 amino acids. The ends were cut back, 2 bases at V and 4 bases at J, with 14 bases in the middle. The CDR3 sequence is CASSLNRFAVNEKLFF. For the CDR3, the DNA is TGTGCCAGCAGCTTAAATCGGTTCGCCGTTAATGAAAAACTGTTTTTT.

CDR3 bases: TGTGCCAGTAGTACGACCGGGACAGGGTCCTACGAGCAGTACTTC. Protein product: CASSTTGTGSYEQYF. This chain joins TRBV19 and TRBJ2-7, with 9 bases aligning to TRBD1. J gave up 1 base and V 4 bases, and 5 bases lay outside the gene matches. Germline loops: CDR1 LNHDA, CDR2 SQIVND (reference sequence). The CDR3 spans 15 residues.

This chain uses TRBV7-2 with TRBJ1-5; D uncertain. The CDR3 runs to 15 residues. CDR1 and CDR2 from the germline V gene are SGHTA and FQGNSA. Deletions cut 2 bases from V and 0 bases from J, with 8 bases between. The chain's CDR3 is CASSLTGNSNQPQHF. CDR3 nucleotide sequence: TGTGCCAGCAGCTTAACGGGGAATAGCAATCAGCCCCAGCATTTT.

The V and J genes are TRBV3-1 (or the pseudogene TRBV3-2) and TRBJ2-2; 12 nucleotides line up with TRBD2. This CDR3 is 18 amino acids long. Looked up from germline, CDR1 is LGHDT and CDR2 is YNNKEL (reference sequence). V gave up 5 bases and J gave up 3 bases; unmatched junction bases: 10. In nucleotides, the CDR3 is TGTGCCAGCAGCACCAGAGAGGGACTAGCGGGTTACACCGGGGAGCTGTTTTTT. It yields the protein CASSTREGLAGYTGELFF.

This chain joins TRBV7-2 and TRBJ1-2; TRBD1 might be the D (5 bases). This CDR3 comprises 15 residues. V was cut by 4 bases and J by 4 bases, with 16 bases left in between. Germline V lookup: CDR1 SGHTA, CDR2 FQGNSA. CDR3 region: CASSSRGAVAYGYTF. The CDR3 DNA follows: TGTGCCAGCAGCTCACGTGGGGCGGTCGCCTATGGCTACACCTTC.

The CDR3 nucleotides are TGTGCCAGCACCCAGCGGGGGGGCACCAGAGAGACCCAGTACTTC. Protein: CASTQRGGTRETQYF. This chain links TRBV6-5 with TRBJ2-5; the match to TRBD2 covers 10 bases. This CDR3 comprises 15 residues. V was pared by 7 bases and J by 4 bases, with 9 bases of the junction left unmatched. Per germline, CDR1 MNHEY and CDR2 SVGAGI.

Notes on this clone: The same CDR3 also results from other DNA sequences found in this sample. The chain couples TRBV28 to TRBJ2-7, with a weak D call TRBD2 (5 bases). The germline V gene has CDR1 MDHEN and CDR2 SYDVKM. V was clipped by 2 bases and J by 5 bases, with 7 bases between them. CDR3 size: 12 residues. The CDR3 nucleotides are TGTGCCAGCAGTTTACGGGGTAACGAGCAGTACTTC. This gives the protein CASSLRGNEQYF.

This clone turned up a few times. V and J are TRBV11-2 and TRBJ2-1; 8 bases map to TRBD2. V trimming: 3 bases; J trimming: 2 bases; junction bases outside the gene matches: 3. The CDR3 is made up of 15 amino acids. The V gene's germline CDR1 is SGHAT and CDR2 FQNNGV. The CDR3 nucleotides read TGTGCCAGCAGCTTTCTAGCGGGCACCTACAATGAGCAGTTCTTC. Translated, it gives CASSFLAGTYNEQFF.

The chain carries TRBV18 and TRBJ2-7; weak D call: TRBD1 (6 bases). V was shortened by 5 bases and J by 2 bases, with 10 bases between the two germline ends. From germline, CDR1 is KGHSH and CDR2 LQKENI. The CDR3 spans 13 residues. The CDR3 here is CASSTGNPYEQYF. In nucleotides, the CDR3 is TGTGCCAGCTCAACAGGGAACCCCTACGAGCAGTACTTC.

V is TRBV10-3 and J is TRBJ2-1; 8 nucleotides agree with TRBD2. V trimming: 9 bases; J trimming: 2 bases; junction bases outside the gene matches: 6. This CDR3 is 14 amino acids long. Germline loops: CDR1 ENHRY, CDR2 SYGVKD. Here the CDR3 reads CAISLGGAYNEQFF. The CDR3 coding sequence is TGTGCCATATCGCTCGGGGGGGCCTACAATGAGCAGTTCTTC.

This clone showed up just once. The chain has TRBV28 and TRBJ1-2; D may be TRBD1 (6 bases). Per germline, CDR1 MDHEN and CDR2 SYDVKM. Trimming cost V 8 bases and J 3 bases, with 19 bases left between them. This CDR3 has 15 amino acids. CDR3 nucleotides: TGTGCCAGCGGGGGTAGGGTGGGGGCGGACTATGGCTACACCTTC. Translating gives CASGGRVGADYGYTF.

The V and J genes are TRBV21-1 and TRBJ1-5; the table's D call, TRBD1, has no DNA check behind it. TRBV21-1 is noted as a pseudogene. This CDR3 contains 20 residues. This chain's CDR3 is CASRKVSGDSYLHSNQPQHF. CDR3 coding DNA: TGTGCCAGCAGGAAAGTGTCGGGCGACAGTTACCTACATAGCAATCAGCCCCAGCATTTT.

The chain carries TRBV10-3 and TRBJ1-5, with a possible D match to TRBD1 (5 bases). The CDR3 has 17 residues. Deletions cut 0 bases from V and 3 bases from J, with 15 bases between. Germline CDR1 is ENHRY and CDR2 is SYGVKD. This CDR3 is CAISESKLSGLNQPQHF. In DNA form, the CDR3 reads TGTGCCATCAGTGAGTCGAAGCTCTCAGGGCTCAATCAGCCCCAGCATTTT.

The V and J genes are TRBV30 and TRBJ2-1; 7 bases line up with TRBD2. V was clipped by 2 bases and J by 7 bases; unmatched bases: 8. Germline-derived CDR1 and CDR2 are GTSNPN and SVGIG (reference sequence). This CDR3 is built from 14 residues. CDR3 in amino acids: CAWSRGLLGNEQFF. CDR3 coding DNA: TGTGCCTGGAGTCGGGGACTACTGGGGAATGAGCAGTTCTTC.

This clone was seen a single time. The chain is built from TRBV6-5 and TRBJ2-4; 8 bases are shared with TRBD2. This CDR3 is built from 13 residues. Per germline, CDR1 MNHEY and CDR2 SVGAGI. The trim removed 10 bases at V and 2 bases at J, leaving 4 bases unmatched. The CDR3 sequence: CATGGATKNIQYF. CDR3 sequence (DNA): TGTGCCACCGGGGGGGCCACCAAAAACATTCAGTACTTC.

The CDR3 DNA is TGCGCCAGCAGCCAAGAAGTTTTAGCGGTATTGAACACCGGGGAGCTGTTTTTT. Amino acids: CASSQEVLAVLNTGELFF. This chain connects TRBV4-3 to TRBJ2-2, with D possibly being TRBD2 (6 bases). Between the trimmed V and J ends, which lost 0 bases and 1 base, there was a span of 15 bases. The length of the CDR3 is 18 residues. Germline loops: CDR1 LGHNA, CDR2 YSLEER.

The chain uses TRBV5-1 and TRBJ2-5; D perhaps matches TRBD1 (5 bases). The germline CDR1 and CDR2 sequences are SGHRS and YFSETQ. Trimming took off 1 base at V and 2 bases at J, with 9 bases between the two ends. The CDR3 sequence is 14 residues long. The CDR3: CASSLQGIQETQYF. For the CDR3, the DNA is TGCGCCAGCAGCTTGCAGGGAATACAAGAGACCCAGTACTTC.

The chain carries TRBV18 and TRBJ2-1; the match to TRBD2 covers 8 bases. CDR1 is KGHSH, CDR2 LQKENI, per germline. This CDR3 has 17 residues. Germline trimming cut 0 bases from V and 0 bases from J; bases unmatched to any gene: 4. The CDR3 is CASSPPVGGGSYNEQFF. Here the CDR3 DNA reads TGTGCCAGCTCACCACCGGTCGGGGGGGGCTCCTACAATGAGCAGTTCTTC.

CDR3 DNA sequence: TGTGCCAGCAGCCTACAGGGACTAGGCCTGGAGCAGTACTTC. It specifies CASSLQGLGLEQYF. The chain recombines TRBV7-2 with TRBJ2-7, with TRBD2 identical over 8 bases. This CDR3 is 14 amino acids long. The germline CDR1 and CDR2 sequences are SGHTA and FQGNSA. V dropped 5 bases and J dropped 7; count of bases not matched to a gene: 10.

The genes are TRBV4-2 and TRBJ2-3; D remains unclear. This CDR3 region has 14 residues. The V and J ends lost 5 bases and 0 bases respectively, with 9 bases between them. From germline, CDR1 is LGHNA and CDR2 YNFKEQ. The CDR3 loop is CASSSRQSTDTQYF. CDR3 DNA: TGTGCCAGCAGCTCCCGACAAAGCACAGATACGCAGTATTTT.

V and J are TRBV13 and TRBJ2-7; TRBD2 aligns across 9 bases. In germline, CDR1 is PRHDT, CDR2 FYEKMQ (reference sequence). J gave up 2 bases and V 3 bases, and 5 bases lay outside the gene matches. The CDR3 length is 15 residues. This CDR3 is CASSFSGSIPYEQYF. Here the CDR3 DNA reads TGTGCCAGCAGCTTTAGCGGGAGTATCCCCTACGAGCAGTACTTC.

The chain carries TRBV12-5 and TRBJ2-3; D gene ambiguous. V was cut by 1 base and J by 2 bases, with 7 bases left in between. CDR3 length: 14 residues. Germline assignment: CDR1 LGHNT and CDR2 FRNRAP. The DNA for the CDR3 is TGTGCTAGTGGTTTGGGACTGTTCACAGATACGCAGTATTTT. It specifies CASGLGLFTDTQYF.

V gene TRBV5-1 combines with J gene TRBJ2-5; tentatively, D is TRBD2 (7 bases). Germline-derived CDR1 and CDR2 are SGHRS and YFSETQ. This CDR3 is 14 amino acids long. The V end was cut by 4 bases, the J end by 5 bases, with 15 bases between. The CDR3, as DNA: TGCGCCAGCAGCGACGTGGGGGGGGCGGAGACCCAGTACTTC. Its protein product is CASSDVGGAETQYF.

The gene calls are TRBV12-5 and TRBJ2-3; 7 bases align to TRBD1. The CDR3 has 14 amino acids. CDR1 is LGHNT and CDR2 is FRNRAP in the germline V gene. V dropped 5 bases and J dropped 6; count of bases not matched to a gene: 8. Written as DNA, the CDR3 is TGTGCTAGTGGTCAATCCAGCAGGGGGGATACGCAGTATTTT. It codes for CASGQSSRGDTQYF. Complete variable domain (other parts from reference TRBV12-5 and TRBJ2-3): DARVTQTPRHKVTEMGQEVTMRCQPILGHNTVFWYRQTMMQGLELLAYFRNRAPLDDSGMPKDRFSAEMPDATLATLKIQPSEPRDSAVYFCASGQSSRGDTQYFGPGTRLTVL.

This clone was counted only a few times. The V gene is TRBV18, the J gene TRBJ1-6; possible D gene TRBD1, 6 bases. CDR1 and CDR2 (germline): KGHSH, LQKENI. The ends were cut back, 3 bases at V and 5 bases at J, with 11 bases in the middle. This CDR3 has 15 residues. CDR3 sequence: CASSPTQGNNSPLHF. The CDR3 nucleotides are TGTGCCAGCTCACCTACTCAGGGGAATAATTCACCCCTCCACTTT. Together with reference TRBV18 and TRBJ1-6, the CDR3 gives the full variable domain: NAGVMQNPRHLVRRRGQEARLRCSPMKGHSHVYWYRQLPEEGLKFMVYLQKENIIDESGMPKERFSAEFPKEGPSILRIQQVVRGDSAAYFCASSPTQGNNSPLHFGNGTRLTVT.

This chain connects TRBV5-6 to TRBJ1-2, with TRBD1 identical over 7 bases. The CDR3 contains 14 residues. Trimming took 4 bases from V and 4 from J; bases not matched to a gene: 7. From germline, CDR1 is SGHDT and CDR2 YYEEEE. This CDR3 is CASSPGQGGYGYTF. Here the CDR3 DNA reads TGTGCCAGCAGCCCGGGGCAGGGGGGCTATGGCTACACCTTC.

This clone was detected a few times. The genes are TRBV5-5 and TRBJ1-4; maybe TRBD1 (6 bases). Trimming stripped 5 bases from V and 4 bases from J, with 15 bases between. CDR1 is SGHKS and CDR2 is YYEKEE in the germline V gene (reference sequence). CDR3 size: 15 residues. The DNA of the CDR3 is TGTGCCAGCAGTTACAGGGAGTATGGTAATGAAAAACTGTTTTTT. Translating gives CASSYREYGNEKLFF.